A single TCR beta chain is shown here with its context. It lacks a known antigen. Base qualities are not recorded, but no much larger clone differs from it by a single base. The collaborating institutions used their own protocols to collect whole blood in K2EDTA tubes. For TCRbeta analysis, collaborators shipped samples in one of three forms: frozen whole blood, isolated PBMCs, or DNA extracted from either of those sample types. This sample was taken from a study of blood T cell repertoires in COVID-19 (TCRdb year 2020). Looking at the study overall: Samples from collaborators originated in the United States, Italy and Spain and spanned both the acute and convalescent phases of COVID-19. The prospective study material was composed of cDNA or gDNA derived from T cells, B-cell-depleted T cells, or PBMCs. Subjects who had been exposed to COVID-19, were actively infected with it, or had recovered from it provided the deeply sampled blood TCRbeta repertoires that made up the dataset. Sample metadata almost always included a de-identified subject ID, COVID-19 status, age in years and sex. A freely available public database, intended as a resource for researchers studying the immune response to SARS-CoV-2, is where the repertoires were released. Samples were obtained from the ongoing ImmuneRACE study (first 160 participants) and from some 1,200 subjects provided by 6 global collaborators. Where available, HLA class I and class II types were taken from metadata supplied by the sample provider and were not determined by assay-based typing. General study outcomes and caveats: The amount of clinical and demographic metadata varied by source and participant and was provided uncurated.

TCRbeta CDR3 regions were amplified from genomic DNA by means of the immunoSEQ Assay, a bias-controlled multiplex PCR. The paper's processing steps were these. The number of nucleated cells in each sample was estimated from the amplification of reference gene primers within the assay. To quantify the absolute abundance of each unique TCRbeta CDR3 rearrangement, sequence reads were collapsed and filtered. For each sample, productive Simpson clonality was calculated as the square root of Simpson's diversity index across productive rearrangements. Imported from immuneACCESS, the table was reduced by TCRdb to in-frame sequences with V and J called. These copies leave out some clones; in studies compared against another copy, an unresolved V gene accounts for under half, and the cause of the remainder is not known. V and J calls and clone size are given by that table; D and trimming were obtained from the DNA. The sample records roughly 110,000 clones, 75% to 90% of which are singletons. The top ten clones comprise approximately 0.75% of the sample.

The CDR1 and CDR2 encoded by the germline V gene are MNHEY and SVGAGI. For this chain, trimming is 2 bases at the V end and 7 bases at the J end, and the number of junction bases without a gene match is 4. The CDR3 holds 13 amino acids from the cysteine to the phenylalanine. Of all the DNA, just the CDR3 is kept, 39 bases in frame from base 1. Material for sequencing was peripheral blood. This sequence originates from a woman aged 70-85 years with acute or convalescent COVID-19. The V and J genes are TRBV6-5 and TRBJ1-2; the central 7 bases match TRBD1. Read as DNA, the sequence is TGTGCCAGCAGTTACGACAGGGATGCTGGCTACACCTTC. This gives the protein CASSYDRDAGYTF.